This T cell receptor (beta chain) came from a study of siplizumab effects on memory and regulatory T cells. Findings and limits, study-wide: Only a minority of proliferating CD4+ or CD8+ clones had an assignable naive or memory phenotype, with roughly 75-96% lacking one.

About this clone itself: Its antigen is unknown.

Assays were performed on roughly 90,000 TCR templates per sample. Sequencing was performed with immunoSEQ multiplex PCR; in TCRdb, only in-frame clones are kept and a portion is missing. Of 45,000 to 60,000 clones listed, 87% are singletons. V was shortened by 1 base and J by 11 bases, with 12 bases between the two germline ends. The germline V gene has CDR1 SGHNT and CDR2 YYREEE (reference sequence). The CDR3 sequence is 12 residues long. V usage is TRBV5-4 and J usage is TRBJ1-1; D gene ambiguous. The sequencing input was naive CD8+ T cells sorted from blood. The sequence was collected from a human donor in good health. The CDR3 nucleotides read TGTGCCAGCAGCTTGCCAGGCGGAGAGGCTTTCTTT. This sequence encodes CASSLPGGEAFF.